This T cell receptor beta chain was profiled in a study of shared clonotypes between healthy human individuals (dated by TCRdb to between 2020 and 2021). Background on the whole study: Three men and a couple of women, aged 18 to 49 years, made up the cohort. For each donor, CD4 naive and CD4 memory were each run on three plates, CD8 naive on two plates, and CD8 memory on one plate. Blood TCR repertoires of about 5 healthy adults were deeply sequenced to estimate repertoire size and the extent of clonotype sharing between individuals. To increase sequencing depth and limit assay-specific biases, TCR repertoire library preparation and sequencing were carried out by different laboratories using diverse techniques. Between about 0.94 and 8.9 billion PBMCs per donor were obtained by leukapheresis.

V was cut back by 6 bases and J by 2 bases, leaving a gap of 23 bases between them. The CDR1 and CDR2 encoded by the germline V gene (reference sequence) are MNHEY and SMNVEV. From its cysteine to its phenylalanine, the CDR3 spans 19 amino acids. The only DNA kept is the CDR3, 57 bases in frame from the first base. The sample holds one count of this clone. Its specific antigen is unknown. The record has no base qualities; no much larger clone is one base away. CD8 naive samples consisted of CD45RO-negative cells that were positively selected for CCR7, yielding a CD45RA+CCR7+ population without TemRA cells. Donors were healthy HIV-negative adults with no recently reported acute infections or vaccinations. Only Caucasian adults living in Nashville, Tennessee, USA were represented among the donors. Blood was obtained by leukapheresis, after which PBMCs were separated by Ficoll-Histopaque density gradient centrifugation and cryopreserved in liquid nitrogen vapor phase. Analytical flow cytometry was used to check the purity and quantity of each magnetically sorted T cell population. Genomic DNA was isolated from each sorted fraction and quantified by UV absorbance on a Nanodrop 2000c.

Study-wide conclusions, independent of this receptor: Clonotypes shared by all four sorted-subset donors showed higher generation probabilities than non-shared clonotypes. Even with the large sequencing depth, rarefaction of the sorted-subset datasets indicated that sequencing was incomplete. Pairwise subsampling indicated that sequencing depth was expected to affect the degree of clonotype sharing among donors. Sampling was restricted to blood, and TCR repertoires in tissue are likely to differ from TCR repertoires in blood. Sharing across a handful of donors was observed for 5% to 6.5% of naive CD4, over 3% of naive CD8, roughly 2.3% of memory CD4, and roughly 0.4% of memory CD8 clonotypes. Because the study included only a small number of donors, the genetic and exposure-history diversity represented was limited. Larger estimated clonotype richness was generally found for naive subsets than for memory subsets.

Using the deep immunoSEQ assay, multiplex PCR amplified TCR CDR3 regions from genomic DNA. Extracted genomic DNA from each cell subset was spread evenly across all wells of several immunoSEQ 96-well plates, with each plate serving as a replicate. For sorted subsets, 150 to 250 ng of genomic DNA, equivalent to roughly 30,000 T cell genomes, went into each replicate PCR. The purified libraries were quantified using a Qubit 3.0 fluorometer, sized with a Bioanalyzer 2100, and then quantified again using the KAPA Library Quantification kit. Each immunoSEQ 96-well plate was sequenced on its own single-read 150-cycle Illumina NextSeq 550 flow cell. In the original analysis: The immunoSEQ output contained only junctional sequences without quality scores, so filtering could not match that applied to full-length reads. Sequences were annotated with PyIR, a Python wrapper for IgBLAST v1.9, using IMGT germline references to assign V/J genes and CDR3. Reads with weak V/J assignments (E-value above 1e-6), missing CDR3, stop codons, out-of-frame junctions, or ambiguous translated residues were removed. V3J clonotypes were defined as sequences sharing an identical inferred V gene, J gene, and CDR3 amino acid sequence. To compute the percentage overlap between repertoires, the number of shared unique clonotypes was divided by the size of the smaller repertoire. RTK rarefaction, the Chao1 estimator, and Recon v2.1 estimates of unobserved clonotypes were used to assess repertoire richness. For all TCRbeta clonotypes obtained by the gDNA method from a few donors, generation probabilities were computed with OLGA. What TCRdb holds here is the immuneACCESS table cut down to in-frame rearrangements. Part of the clones is not present; checked against another copy, under half of the missing clones reflect an unresolved V gene, and the others are unexplained. The DNA was the basis for D and trimming; V, J and clone size are from that table. This sample gives about 2.1 million clones in total; around 95% of them show up just once. The ten largest clones capture under 2% of the sample.

The chain uses TRBV27 and TRBJ2-6; the D gene is perhaps TRBD1, on 5 matching bases. Specimen: naive CD8+ T cells from PBMCs. The sample's cell subset or site label is to be understood as: CD45RA+CCR7+. This TCR came from a young man in good health. Some clones in this sample may be carry-over from other donors' samples. The DNA sequence reads TGTGCCAGCAGCGATAAACCCAGGGTTTTGGGCCCTGGGGCCAACGTCCTGACTTTC. This sequence encodes CASSDKPRVLGPGANVLTF. The full variable domain, completed from the reference TRBV27 and TRBJ2-6 proteins outside the CDR3, reads EAQVTQNPRYLITVTGKKLTVTCSQNMNHEYMSWYRQDPGLGLRQIYYSMNVEVTDKGDVPEGYKVSRKEKRNFPLILESPSPNQTSLYFCASSDKPRVLGPGANVLTFGAGSRLTVL.